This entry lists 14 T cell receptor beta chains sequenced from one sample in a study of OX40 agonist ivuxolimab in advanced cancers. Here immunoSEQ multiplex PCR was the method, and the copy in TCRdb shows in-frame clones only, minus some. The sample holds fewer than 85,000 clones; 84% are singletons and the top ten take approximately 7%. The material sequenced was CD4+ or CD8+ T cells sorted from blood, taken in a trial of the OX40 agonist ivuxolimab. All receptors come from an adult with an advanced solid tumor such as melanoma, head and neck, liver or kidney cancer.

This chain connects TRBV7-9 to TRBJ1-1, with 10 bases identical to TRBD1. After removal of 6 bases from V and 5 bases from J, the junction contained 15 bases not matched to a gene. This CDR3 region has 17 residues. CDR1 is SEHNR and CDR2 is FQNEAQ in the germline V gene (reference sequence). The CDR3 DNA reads TGTGCCAGCAGTTATGGCCCCGGGACAGGGGCCGGGACTGAAGCTTTCTTT. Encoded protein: CASSYGPGTGAGTEAFF. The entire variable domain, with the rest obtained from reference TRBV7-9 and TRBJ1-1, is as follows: DTGVSQNPRHKITKRGQNVTFRCDPISEHNRLYWYRQTLGQGPEFLTYFQNEAQLEKSRLLSDRFSAERPKGSFSTLEIQRTEQGDSAMYLCASSYGPGTGAGTEAFFGQGTRLTVV.

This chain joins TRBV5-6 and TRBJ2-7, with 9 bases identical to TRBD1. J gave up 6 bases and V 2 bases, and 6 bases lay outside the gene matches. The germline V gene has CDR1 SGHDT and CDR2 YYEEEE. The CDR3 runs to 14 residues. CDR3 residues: CASSFVDRGGEQYF. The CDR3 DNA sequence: TGTGCCAGCAGCTTCGTTGACAGGGGGGGCGAGCAGTACTTC.

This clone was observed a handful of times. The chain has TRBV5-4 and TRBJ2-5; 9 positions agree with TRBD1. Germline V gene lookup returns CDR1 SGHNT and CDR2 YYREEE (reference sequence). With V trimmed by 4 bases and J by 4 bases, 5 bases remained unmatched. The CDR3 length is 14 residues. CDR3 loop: CASSPTGGGETQYF. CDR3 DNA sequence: TGTGCCAGCAGCCCGACAGGGGGGGGAGAGACCCAGTACTTC.

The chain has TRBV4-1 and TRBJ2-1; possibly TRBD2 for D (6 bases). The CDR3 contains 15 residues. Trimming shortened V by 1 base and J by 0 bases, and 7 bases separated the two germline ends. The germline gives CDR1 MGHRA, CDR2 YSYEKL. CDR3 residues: CASSQVGGSYNEQFF. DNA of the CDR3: TGCGCCAGCAGCCAAGTGGGGGGCTCCTACAATGAGCAGTTCTTC.

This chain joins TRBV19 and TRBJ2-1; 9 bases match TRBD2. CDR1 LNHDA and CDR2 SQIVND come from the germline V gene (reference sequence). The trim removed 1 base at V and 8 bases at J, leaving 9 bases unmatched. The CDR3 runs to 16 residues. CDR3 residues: CASSIVKGLANYEQFF. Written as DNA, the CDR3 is TGTGCCAGTAGTATAGTAAAGGGACTAGCTAACTATGAGCAGTTCTTC.

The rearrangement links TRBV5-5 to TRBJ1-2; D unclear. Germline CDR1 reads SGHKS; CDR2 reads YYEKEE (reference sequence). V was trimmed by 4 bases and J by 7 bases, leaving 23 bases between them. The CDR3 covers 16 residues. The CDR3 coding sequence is TGTGCCAGCAGCACCGGGAGTCCGGAGGGCTTTGTTGGCTACACCTTC. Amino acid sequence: CASSTGSPEGFVGYTF.

The CDR3 reads CASSLTDGYEQYF. As DNA, the CDR3 is TGTGCCAGCAGCTTAACGGACGGCTACGAGCAGTACTTC. The V call is TRBV7-3, the J call TRBJ2-7, with unresolved D. CDR1 and CDR2 from the germline V gene are SGHTA and FQGTGA. V lost 0 bases to trimming and J lost 3 bases, with 6 bases between them. The CDR3 sequence is 13 residues long.

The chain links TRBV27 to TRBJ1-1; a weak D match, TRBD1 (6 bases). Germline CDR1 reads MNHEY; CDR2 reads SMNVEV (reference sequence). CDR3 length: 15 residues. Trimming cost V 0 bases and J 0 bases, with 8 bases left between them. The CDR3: CASSLSGAMNTEAFF. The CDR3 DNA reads TGTGCCAGCAGTTTATCGGGGGCCATGAACACTGAAGCTTTCTTT.

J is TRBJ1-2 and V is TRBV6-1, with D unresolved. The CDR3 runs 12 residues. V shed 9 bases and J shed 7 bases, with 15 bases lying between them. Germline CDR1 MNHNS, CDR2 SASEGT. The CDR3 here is CASWGLNGGYTF. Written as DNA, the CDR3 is TGTGCCAGTTGGGGTTTAAATGGTGGCTACACCTTC.

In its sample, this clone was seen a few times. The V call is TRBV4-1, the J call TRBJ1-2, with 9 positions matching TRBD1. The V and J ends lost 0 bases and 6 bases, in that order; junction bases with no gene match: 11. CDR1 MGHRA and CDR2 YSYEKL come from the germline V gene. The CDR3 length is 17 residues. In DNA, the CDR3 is TGCGCCAGCAGCCAAGACGGGCTGGGACAGGGTTCGGATGGCTACACCTTC. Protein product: CASSQDGLGQGSDGYTF.

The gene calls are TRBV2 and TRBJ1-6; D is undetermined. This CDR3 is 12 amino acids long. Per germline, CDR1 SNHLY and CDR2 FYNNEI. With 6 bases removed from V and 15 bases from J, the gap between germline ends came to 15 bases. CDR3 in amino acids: CASSDTGILLHF. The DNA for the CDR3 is TGTGCCAGCAGCGATACGGGCATACTCCTCCACTTT.

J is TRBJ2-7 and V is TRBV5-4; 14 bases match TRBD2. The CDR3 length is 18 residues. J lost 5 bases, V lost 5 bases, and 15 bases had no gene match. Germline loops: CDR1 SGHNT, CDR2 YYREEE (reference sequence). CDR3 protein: CASSSTSTSGRAVDEQYF. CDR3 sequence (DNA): TGTGCCAGCAGTTCCACTTCGACTAGCGGGAGGGCCGTGGACGAGCAGTACTTC.

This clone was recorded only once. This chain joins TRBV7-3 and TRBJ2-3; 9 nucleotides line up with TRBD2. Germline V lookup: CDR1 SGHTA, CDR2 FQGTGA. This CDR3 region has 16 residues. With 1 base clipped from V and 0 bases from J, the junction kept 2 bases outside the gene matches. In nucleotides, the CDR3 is TGTGCCAGCAGCTTAAGGGCGGGAGGGAGCACAGATACGCAGTATTTT. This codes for CASSLRAGGSTDTQYF. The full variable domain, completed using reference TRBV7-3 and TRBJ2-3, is GAGVSQTPSNKVTEKGKYVELRCDPISGHTALYWYRQSLGQGPEFLIYFQGTGAADDSGLPNDRFFAVRPEGSVSTLKIQRTERGDSAVYLCASSLRAGGSTDTQYFGPGTRLTVL.

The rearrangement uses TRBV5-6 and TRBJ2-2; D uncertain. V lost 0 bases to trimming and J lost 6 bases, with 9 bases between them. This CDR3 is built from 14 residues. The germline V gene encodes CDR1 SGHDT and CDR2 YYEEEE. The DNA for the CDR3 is TGTGCCAGCAGCTTGGGTGTGCTATCCGGGGAGCTGTTTTTT. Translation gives CASSLGVLSGELFF.